What follows are 15 T cell receptor beta chains derived from one specimen sequenced in a study of blood T cell repertoires in COVID-19. Libraries were prepared by immunoSEQ multiplex PCR; TCRdb keeps only in-frame clonotypes and omits some of them. The sample holds over 90,000 clones, roughly 90% seen once. Material: peripheral blood. Receptors were obtained from a woman aged 50 to 60 with COVID-19, enrolled during active disease.

The CDR3 region is CATSDFITGAGEQFF. The CDR3 coding sequence is TGTGCCACCAGTGATTTCATAACAGGGGCAGGGGAGCAGTTCTTC. This sequence joins TRBV24-1 and TRBJ2-1; 7 bases align to TRBD1. J was trimmed by 10 bases and V by 1 base; bases with no gene match: 9. The CDR3 has 15 residues. Germline lookup yields CDR1 KGHDR and CDR2 SFDVKD.

This sequence joins TRBV3-1 (or the pseudogene TRBV3-2) and TRBJ1-3; D perhaps matches TRBD1 (5 bases). Germline assignment: CDR1 LGHDT and CDR2 YNNKEL (reference sequence). This CDR3 comprises 15 residues. The V and J ends lost 2 bases and 0 bases respectively, with 8 bases between them. CDR3 region: CASSQTTASGNTIYF. The CDR3 DNA sequence: TGTGCCAGCAGCCAAACGACAGCCTCTGGAAACACCATATATTTT.

The chain has TRBV27 and TRBJ2-3; D might be TRBD2 (7 bases). The CDR3 runs 16 residues. V gave up 5 bases and J gave up 1 base, with 16 bases separating them. Germline CDR1 and CDR2: MNHEY and SMNVEV (reference sequence). In nucleotides, the CDR3 is TGTGCCAGCAGTCGAGGGGGACTATTAGGCACAGATACGCAGTATTTT. Translated, it gives CASSRGGLLGTDTQYF.

The table lists this clone with a count of one. The chain uses TRBV7-2 and TRBJ2-3; no definite D call. Germline lookup yields CDR1 SGHTA and CDR2 FQGNSA. Trimming left V 1 base short and J 0 bases short, with 8 bases between. This CDR3 comprises 15 residues. In nucleotides, the CDR3 is TGTGCCAGCAGCTTAGTGCCCGGGAGCACAGATACGCAGTATTTT. Amino acids: CASSLVPGSTDTQYF.

This clone was seen just once. This sequence joins TRBV3-1 (or the pseudogene TRBV3-2) and TRBJ1-3; 8 bases are shared with TRBD1. This CDR3 has 14 amino acids. CDR1 and CDR2 (germline): LGHDT, YNNKEL (reference sequence). The junction had 9 bases not matched to a gene; V was cut back by 7 bases and J by 7 bases. This chain's CDR3 is CASTRAGGENTIYF. The DNA of the CDR3 is TGTGCCAGCACCCGGGCAGGGGGCGAGAACACCATATATTTT.

The genes are TRBV6-5 and TRBJ1-6; 10 nucleotides match TRBD1. With 6 bases clipped from V and 10 bases from J, the junction kept 6 bases outside the gene matches. Germline V gives CDR1 MNHEY, CDR2 SVGAGI. This CDR3 spans 14 amino acids. The CDR3, as DNA: TGTGCCAGCAGAGACAGGGGGCGCGGATCACCCCTCCACTTT. It is translated as CASRDRGRGSPLHF.

The rearrangement joins TRBV5-4 to TRBJ1-1; D possibly corresponds to TRBD1 (6 bases). Germline V lookup: CDR1 SGHNT, CDR2 YYREEE (reference sequence). This CDR3 is built from 14 residues. V was cut by 1 base and J by 2 bases, with 9 bases left in between. In DNA, the CDR3 is TGTGCCAGCAGCTTGACAGGGAGAAACACTGAAGCTTTCTTT. Its translation: CASSLTGRNTEAFF.

This clone was seen a single time. The chain couples TRBV27 to TRBJ1-1; D not resolved. Trimming shortened V by 6 bases and J by 4 bases, and 15 bases separated the two germline ends. The CDR3 loop spans 14 amino acids. Germline lookup yields CDR1 MNHEY and CDR2 SMNVEV (reference sequence). The CDR3 bases are TGTGCCAGCAGGGTACAGCCTTTGATCACTGAAGCTTTCTTT. This sequence encodes CASRVQPLITEAFF.

The rearrangement links TRBV4-2 to TRBJ2-2, with a tentative D call TRBD2 (5 bases). V was trimmed by 0 bases and J by 4 bases, leaving 12 bases between them. Germline CDR1 LGHNA, CDR2 YNFKEQ. This CDR3 comprises 16 residues. The CDR3 loop reads CASSQDIGSGTGELFF. CDR3 DNA sequence: TGTGCCAGCAGCCAAGATATTGGCAGCGGCACCGGGGAGCTGTTTTTT.

The V call is TRBV9, the J call TRBJ2-1; tentative D call: TRBD1 (6 bases). Germline CDR1 reads SGDLS; CDR2 reads YYNGEE. CDR3 length: 14 amino acids. Trimming stripped 6 bases from V and 4 bases from J, with 14 bases between. The CDR3 DNA is TGTGCCAGCACTTTCGTAAGGGGGTACAATGAGCAGTTCTTC. Amino acids: CASTFVRGYNEQFF.

This chain connects TRBV24-1 to TRBJ1-5; D is ambiguous. Trimming took 4 bases from V and 5 from J, leaving 5 bases between them. The germline V gene encodes CDR1 KGHDR and CDR2 SFDVKD. The CDR3 contains 12 residues. The CDR3 bases are TGTGCCACCAGTGACGGGGATCAGCCCCAGCATTTT. It yields the protein CATSDGDQPQHF.

The rearrangement links TRBV28 to TRBJ2-2; the match to TRBD1 covers 9 bases. The CDR3 loop spans 16 amino acids. Germline trimming cut 6 bases from V and 1 base from J; bases unmatched to any gene: 6. The V gene's germline CDR1 is MDHEN and CDR2 SYDVKM. Written as DNA, the CDR3 is TGTGCCAGCAGACCCTCGGGACAGGGGAACACCGGGGAGCTGTTTTTT. As protein: CASRPSGQGNTGELFF.

The chain has TRBV12-2 and TRBJ2-7; the table's D call, TRBD1, was not checked against the DNA. TRBV12-2 is described as a pseudogene. The CDR3 is 12 residues long. The CDR3 sequence: CASRRGLYEQYV. CDR3 coding DNA: TGTGCAAGTCGTCGTGGCTTATACGAGCAGTACGTC.

This rearrangement joins TRBV9 to TRBJ1-6, with D perhaps TRBD1 (5 bases). There are 15 residues in the CDR3. V dropped 3 bases and J dropped 9 bases, with 16 bases sitting between them. Germline values: CDR1 SGDLS, CDR2 YYNGEE. CDR3 in amino acids: CASSAIQGSGSPLHF. The DNA of the CDR3 is TGTGCCAGCAGCGCGATTCAGGGAAGTGGTTCACCCCTCCACTTT.

The chain employs TRBV11-3 and TRBJ2-1, with unresolved D. Germline CDR1 and CDR2: SGHNT and YENEEA. This CDR3 is built from 12 residues. V dropped 5 bases and J dropped 5 bases, with 7 bases sitting between them. The CDR3 sequence: CASSPENNEQFF. CDR3 in DNA: TGTGCCAGCAGCCCCGAGAACAATGAGCAGTTCTTC.